These 8 T cell receptor beta chains came from one sample sequenced in a study of T-cell reconstitution after alpha-beta-depleted transplantation in children. The TCRbeta library was prepared with unique molecular identifiers. TCRdb redid the calling of the PCR reads with MiXCR, one entry per CDR3 protein. The sample includes about 500,000 distinct CDR3 sequences, about 30% seen only once; the top ten take 2% to 3%. The sequenced sample was PBMCs from the stem cell graft donor, obtained from the stem cell graft. The receptors derive from a human donor who donated a stem cell graft to a child with aplastic anemia.

In this sample, this clonotype turned up a few times. This chain links TRBV20-1 with TRBJ1-5; 8 bases are a match to TRBD1. Unmatched junction bases numbered 10, after V lost 5 bases and J lost 4 bases. The CDR3 runs to 15 residues. CDR1 DFQATT and CDR2 SNEGSKA come from the germline V gene (reference sequence). The CDR3 reads CSAGYRDRRNQPQHF. CDR3 bases: TGCAGTGCTGGGTATCGGGACAGGCGAAATCAGCCCCAGCATTTT.

In its sample, this clonotype was seen many times. The chain couples TRBV12-3 or TRBV12-4 to TRBJ2-7; 7 nucleotides align to TRBD2. This CDR3 region has 12 residues. V was pared by 5 bases and J by 5 bases, with 3 bases of the junction left unmatched. CDR3 in DNA: TGTGCCAGCAGTCCGGGGAGGGACGAGCAGTACTTC. Amino acids: CASSPGRDEQYF.

The chain is built from TRBV7-2 and TRBJ2-1, with 12 bases fitting TRBD2. Germline assignment: CDR1 SGHTA and CDR2 FQGNSA. V dropped 1 base and J dropped 9; count of bases not matched to a gene: 7. CDR3 length equals 16 residues. As DNA, the CDR3 is TGTGCCAGCAGCTTAGGGGGTAGGGGACTAGCGGGTGAGCAGTTCTTC. Its protein is CASSLGGRGLAGEQFF.

The gene calls are TRBV7-9 and TRBJ2-7; 9 nucleotides match TRBD1. CDR3 size: 13 residues. Germline CDR1 SEHNR, CDR2 FQNEAQ (reference sequence). V was clipped by 6 bases and J by 3 bases; unmatched bases: 3. CDR3 residues: CASSSTGGYEQYV. CDR3 sequence (DNA): TGTGCCAGCAGTTCGACAGGGGGCTACGAGCAGTACGTC.

The chain joins TRBV7-2 to TRBJ1-6; D not resolved. V was clipped by 3 bases and J by 7 bases, with 10 bases between them. This CDR3 has 14 amino acids. Germline assignment: CDR1 SGHTA and CDR2 FQGNSA. The CDR3 region has the DNA TGTGCCAGCAGCTTTCCCCGTAGGAATTCACCCCTCCACTTT. Translated: CASSFPRRNSPLHF.

This clonotype has only a few counts. CDR3 in amino acids: CASSPGGYEQYV. CDR3 sequence (DNA): TGTGCCAGCAGTCCGGGGGGCTACGAGCAGTACGTC. This sequence joins TRBV25-1 and TRBJ2-7, with TRBD2 identical over 7 bases. V trimming: 5 bases; J trimming: 3 bases; junction bases outside the gene matches: 1. This CDR3 comprises 12 residues. Looked up from germline, CDR1 is MGHDK and CDR2 is SYGVNS.

The V call is TRBV30, the J call TRBJ2-5, with no clear D. Trimming left V 0 bases short and J 3 bases short, with 11 bases between. The CDR3 loop spans 14 amino acids. The germline gives CDR1 GTSNPN, CDR2 SVGIG (reference sequence). In nucleotides, the CDR3 is TGTGCCTGGAGTGTGAACCAGGAAAAAGAGACCCAGTACTTC. This gives the protein CAWSVNQEKETQYF. The whole variable domain, remainder taken from reference TRBV30 and TRBJ2-5, is SQTIHQWPATLVQPVGSPLSLECTVEGTSNPNLYWYRQAAGRGLQLLFYSVGIGQISSEVPQNLSASRPQDRQFILSSKKLLLSDSGFYLCAWSVNQEKETQYFGPGTRLLVL.

The chain combines TRBV10-3 with TRBJ2-3; D possibly corresponds to TRBD1 (7 bases). Germline V gene lookup returns CDR1 ENHRY and CDR2 SYGVKD. CDR3 length equals 15 residues. The ends were cut back, 6 bases at V and 3 bases at J, with 16 bases in the middle. The DNA of the CDR3 is TGTGCCATCAGGGGGCGGGACAGCGAGACAGATACGCAGTATTTT. It translates to CAIRGRDSETDTQYF.